A single sample is the source of the 11 T cell receptor beta chains below, sequenced in a study of blood T cell repertoires in COVID-19. Profiled with immunoSEQ multiplex PCR; TCRdb holds only in-frame clones, not every one. The data contain 50,000 to 65,000 clones, around 70% of them seen just once; the ten biggest clones take up approximately 5%. The sequenced sample consisted of peripheral blood. Every receptor here comes from a woman in her 70s with COVID-19, enrolled during active disease.

V gene TRBV4-3 combines with J gene TRBJ2-1; weak D call: TRBD2 (5 bases). CDR3 size: 13 residues. CDR1 is LGHNA and CDR2 is YSLEER in the germline V gene. Trimming shortened V by 0 bases and J by 8 bases, and 8 bases separated the two germline ends. Here the CDR3 DNA reads TGCGCCAGCAGCCAAGATGTGGGAGATGAGCAGTTCTTC. It yields the protein CASSQDVGDEQFF.

The CDR3 DNA sequence: TGTGCCAGCAGCTATGTTGCGGGAGGGTACAATGAGCAGTTCTTC. It specifies CASSYVAGGYNEQFF. The chain couples TRBV7-3 to TRBJ2-1, with 9 bases identical to TRBD2. Per the germline V gene, CDR1 is SGHTA and CDR2 is FQGTGA. Losses at the gene ends were 4 bases for V and 4 bases for J; bases not matched to a gene: 5. This CDR3 comprises 15 residues.

The chain uses TRBV7-9 and TRBJ1-1; perhaps TRBD1 as D (6 bases). The CDR3 length is 17 residues. Per germline, CDR1 SEHNR and CDR2 FQNEAQ (reference sequence). Trimming cost V 4 bases and J 7 bases, with 25 bases left between them. This CDR3 is CASSSRSWGGRLGEAFF. The CDR3 nucleotides are TGTGCCAGCAGCTCCCGGTCATGGGGGGGGCGATTAGGTGAAGCTTTCTTT. Based on the CDR3 plus reference TRBV7-9 and TRBJ1-1, the full variable domain is DTGVSQNPRHKITKRGQNVTFRCDPISEHNRLYWYRQTLGQGPEFLTYFQNEAQLEKSRLLSDRFSAERPKGSFSTLEIQRTEQGDSAMYLCASSSRSWGGRLGEAFFGQGTRLTVV.

The rearrangement joins TRBV12-2 to TRBJ2-1; whether TRBD1, the table's D call, matches the DNA was not checked. TRBV12-2 is reported as a pseudogene. The CDR3 totals 14 residues. DNA for the CDR3: TGTGCAAGTCGGCCGGGACACTACTACAATGAGCAGTTCTTC. The encoded protein is CASRPGHYYNEQFF.

This clone appeared a few times. V is TRBV5-6 and J is TRBJ2-5, with 14 bases identical to TRBD2. The junction had 2 bases not matched to a gene; V was cut back by 2 bases and J by 2 bases. Germline loops: CDR1 SGHDT, CDR2 YYEEEE. This CDR3 region has 16 residues. CDR3 DNA sequence: TGTGCCAGCAGCTTATGGACTAGCGGGGGGCAAGAGACCCAGTACTTC. The encoded protein is CASSLWTSGGQETQYF.

This chain uses TRBV6-5 with TRBJ2-2; no firm D call. CDR1 is MNHEY, CDR2 SVGAGI, per germline. The CDR3 runs 15 residues. V dropped 2 bases and J dropped 2 bases, with 9 bases sitting between them. This CDR3 is CASSYKRVNTGELFF. The CDR3, as DNA: TGTGCCAGCAGTTACAAGAGAGTAAACACCGGGGAGCTGTTTTTT.

There are a few counts of this clone. The V call is TRBV12-5, the J call TRBJ2-1; possible D gene TRBD2, 5 bases. The CDR3 has 17 residues. V shed 4 bases and J shed 0 bases, with 16 bases lying between them. The germline V gene has CDR1 LGHNT and CDR2 FRNRAP. The CDR3 region is CASGSPAGVSSYNEQFF. The CDR3 coding sequence is TGTGCTAGTGGTTCCCCGGCGGGCGTGAGCTCCTACAATGAGCAGTTCTTC.

The chain is built from TRBV24-1 and TRBJ2-5; 8 nucleotides line up with TRBD2. The CDR3 is 17 amino acids. Germline loops: CDR1 KGHDR, CDR2 SFDVKD. Germline trimming cut 4 bases from V and 2 bases from J; bases unmatched to any gene: 11. CDR3 sequence: CATSDPSGGANQETQYF. In nucleotides, the CDR3 is TGTGCCACCAGTGACCCCTCGGGGGGGGCGAATCAAGAGACCCAGTACTTC.

The genes are TRBV6-2 or TRBV6-3 and TRBJ1-2; unclear D gene. V dropped 2 bases and J dropped 2 bases, with 15 bases sitting between them. CDR1 and CDR2 (germline): MNHEY, SVGEGT. The CDR3 covers 16 residues. The CDR3 loop is CASSYNPRTGNYGYTF. Written as DNA, the CDR3 is TGTGCCAGCAGTTACAATCCCCGGACGGGGAACTATGGCTACACCTTC.

The V call is TRBV2, the J call TRBJ2-7; D not resolved. The ends were cut back, 2 bases at V and 2 bases at J, with 10 bases in the middle. Germline V lookup: CDR1 SNHLY, CDR2 FYNNEI. The CDR3 loop spans 14 amino acids. Here the CDR3 DNA reads TGTGCCAGCAGTGAACCTTTCAGTCCCTACGAGCAGTACTTC. It is translated as CASSEPFSPYEQYF.

This clone was observed a few times. The gene calls are TRBV5-1 and TRBJ2-4, with TRBD1 as a possible D gene (6 bases). Trimming removed 0 bases at V and 1 base at J, with 11 bases between. This CDR3 comprises 16 residues. The germline gives CDR1 SGHRS, CDR2 YFSETQ. CDR3 in amino acids: CASSLGSGEAKNIQYF. CDR3 bases: TGCGCCAGCAGCTTGGGATCAGGGGAGGCCAAAAACATTCAGTACTTC.